This TCR beta chain was captured by sequencing in a study of cytomegalovirus exposure and HLA in healthy donors. The germline gives CDR1 MNHNS, CDR2 SASEGT. CDR3 length: 15 amino acids. Trimming stripped 1 base from V and 5 bases from J, with 14 bases between. Points on this clone: The antigen is unknown.

Primers included in the PCR were 60 Vbeta and 13 Jbeta primers. Measured with immunoSEQ multiplex PCR; TCRdb has only the in-frame clones, and not every one. The sample gives about 130,000 clones, roughly 82% of which show up once; 4% to 5% is in the top ten. Study results and caveats: According to an earlier analysis, most TCR beta V segments yielded productive rearrangements about 90% or about 30% of the time. Exclusion applied to some V segments, including TRBV6-2 and TRBV6-3, as they were indistinguishable.

This clonotype was obtained from a male donor in good health and CMV-seropositive. Sequencing used PBMCs. V and J are TRBV6-1 and TRBJ2-5; D possibly corresponds to TRBD2 (7 bases). The chain's CDR3 is CASSEVAGEGETQYF. The CDR3 DNA is TGTGCCAGCAGTGAAGTGGCAGGGGAGGGGGAGACCCAGTACTTC.